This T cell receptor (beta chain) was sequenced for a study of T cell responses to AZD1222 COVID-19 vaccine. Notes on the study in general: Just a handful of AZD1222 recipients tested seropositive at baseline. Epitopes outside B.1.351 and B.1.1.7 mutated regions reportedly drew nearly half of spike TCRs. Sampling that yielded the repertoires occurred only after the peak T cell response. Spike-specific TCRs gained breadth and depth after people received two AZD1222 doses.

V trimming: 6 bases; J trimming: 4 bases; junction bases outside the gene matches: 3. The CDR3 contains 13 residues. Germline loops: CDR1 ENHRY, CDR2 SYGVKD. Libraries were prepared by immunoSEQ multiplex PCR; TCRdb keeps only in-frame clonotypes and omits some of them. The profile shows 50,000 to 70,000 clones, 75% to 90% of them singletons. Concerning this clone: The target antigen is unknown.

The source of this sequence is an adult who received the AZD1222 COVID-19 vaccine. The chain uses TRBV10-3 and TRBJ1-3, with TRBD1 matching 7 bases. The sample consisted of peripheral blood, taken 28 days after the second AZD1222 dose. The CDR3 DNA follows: TGTGCCATCAGAGGACAGGAGGGAAACACCATATATTTT. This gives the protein CAIRGQEGNTIYF.